A selection of T cell receptor beta chains follows, all from one sample in a study of cytomegalovirus exposure and HLA in healthy donors. Measured with immunoSEQ multiplex PCR; TCRdb has only the in-frame clones, and not every one. Among hundreds of thousands of clones, almost 80% were seen once, and the ten largest hold 3% to 4.5%. Input material: PBMCs. The receptors stem from a male donor in good health and CMV-seronegative. CDR3s include the opening cysteine and the closing phenylalanine or tryptophan. The D gene is left open where the match is weak. Clone size appears in some rows only: once, few, many, or a class for an expanded clone.

j_call: TRBJ1-1; clone_size: once; d_call: .; v_call: TRBV19; cdr3_aa: CASIPGGGSMNTEAFF; cdr3_nt: TGTGCCAGTATCCCGGGCGGGGGGTCCATGAACACTGAAGCTTTCTTT
j_call: TRBJ2-3; clone_size: .; d_call: TRBD1; v_call: TRBV19; cdr3_aa: CASSTGTGRIPDTQYF; cdr3_nt: TGTGCCAGTAGTACCGGGACAGGGAGAATACCAGATACGCAGTATTTT
j_call: TRBJ2-1; clone_size: .; d_call: TRBD2; v_call: TRBV5-1; cdr3_aa: CASSLLAGGPHEQFF; cdr3_nt: TGCGCCAGCAGCTTACTAGCGGGAGGGCCTCATGAGCAGTTCTTC
j_call: TRBJ2-7; clone_size: .; d_call: .; v_call: TRBV7-9; cdr3_aa: CASSLGQSAYEQYF; cdr3_nt: TGTGCCAGCAGCTTAGGACAATCAGCCTACGAGCAGTACTTC
j_call: TRBJ2-5; clone_size: .; d_call: TRBD2; v_call: TRBV7-9; cdr3_aa: CASSLGGGQETQYF; cdr3_nt: TGTGCCAGCAGCCTGGGGGGGGGCCAAGAGACCCAGTACTTC
j_call: TRBJ2-6; clone_size: .; d_call: .; v_call: TRBV7-9; cdr3_aa: CASSVSESGANVLTF; cdr3_nt: TGTGCCAGCAGTGTTAGCGAGTCTGGGGCCAACGTCCTGACTTTC
j_call: TRBJ2-7; clone_size: .; d_call: .; v_call: TRBV9; cdr3_aa: CASSVDRGSSYEQYF; cdr3_nt: TGTGCCAGCAGCGTAGACCGTGGGAGCTCCTACGAGCAGTACTTC
j_call: TRBJ1-5; clone_size: .; d_call: .; v_call: TRBV5-1; cdr3_aa: CASSLRGGTQPQHF; cdr3_nt: TGCGCCAGCAGCTTGCGGGGGGGCACTCAGCCCCAGCATTTT
j_call: TRBJ2-1; clone_size: .; d_call: .; v_call: TRBV10-2; cdr3_aa: CASTSHNEQFF; cdr3_nt: TGCGCCAGCACTAGCCACAATGAGCAGTTCTTC
j_call: TRBJ1-1; clone_size: few; d_call: .; v_call: TRBV18; cdr3_aa: CASSPQSAEAFF; cdr3_nt: TGTGCCAGCTCACCTCAATCGGCTGAAGCTTTCTTT
j_call: TRBJ1-1; clone_size: .; d_call: .; v_call: TRBV9; cdr3_aa: CASSVVGETEAFF; cdr3_nt: TGTGCCAGCAGCGTCGTCGGGGAGACTGAAGCTTTCTTT
j_call: TRBJ2-2; clone_size: .; d_call: .; v_call: TRBV2; cdr3_aa: CASSEATGTLTGELFF; cdr3_nt: TGTGCCAGCAGTGAAGCAACCGGGACTCTCACCGGGGAGCTGTTTTTT
j_call: TRBJ2-1; clone_size: few; d_call: .; v_call: TRBV5-1; cdr3_aa: CASREGGGSYNEQFF; cdr3_nt: TGCGCCAGCAGAGAGGGAGGGGGCTCCTACAATGAGCAGTTCTTC
j_call: TRBJ2-3; clone_size: .; d_call: TRBD2; v_call: TRBV11-2; cdr3_aa: CASSIMPGLAGGPTDTQYF; cdr3_nt: TGTGCCAGCAGCATCATGCCGGGACTAGCGGGAGGGCCCACAGATACGCAGTATTTT
j_call: TRBJ2-7; clone_size: .; d_call: .; v_call: TRBV4-2; cdr3_aa: CASSQGGGEQYF; cdr3_nt: TGTGCCAGCAGCCAAGGAGGAGGCGAGCAGTACTTC
j_call: TRBJ1-2; clone_size: .; d_call: .; v_call: TRBV7-9; cdr3_aa: CASSLARSYGYTF; cdr3_nt: TGTGCCAGCAGCTTAGCCCGGAGTTATGGCTACACCTTC
j_call: TRBJ2-1; clone_size: .; d_call: .; v_call: TRBV7-2; cdr3_aa: CASSPQVRGKVYNEQFF; cdr3_nt: TGTGCCAGCAGCCCGCAGGTCAGGGGAAAGGTTTACAATGAGCAGTTCTTC
j_call: TRBJ2-5; clone_size: .; d_call: .; v_call: TRBV28; cdr3_aa: CASSYGAVAPNEQYF; cdr3_nt: TGTGCCAGCAGTTATGGGGCGGTCGCACCGAATGAGCAGTACTTC
j_call: TRBJ2-7; clone_size: .; d_call: .; v_call: TRBV15; cdr3_aa: CATSRDSEQYF; cdr3_nt: TGTGCCACCAGCAGAGATTCGGAGCAGTACTTC
j_call: TRBJ2-1; clone_size: .; d_call: TRBD2; v_call: TRBV2; cdr3_aa: CASSFGTSGRVGEQFF; cdr3_nt: TGTGCCAGCAGCTTTGGGACTAGCGGGAGGGTCGGGGAGCAGTTCTTC
j_call: TRBJ2-7; clone_size: .; d_call: TRBD1; v_call: TRBV28; cdr3_aa: CASSLWGTGSYSYEQYF; cdr3_nt: TGTGCCAGCAGCCTTTGGGGGACAGGTTCCTACTCCTACGAGCAGTACTTC
j_call: TRBJ2-6; clone_size: .; d_call: .; v_call: TRBV28; cdr3_aa: CASSSTGGDVAGANVLTF; cdr3_nt: TGTGCCAGCAGTTCTACAGGGGGGGACGTCGCTGGGGCCAACGTCCTGACTTTC